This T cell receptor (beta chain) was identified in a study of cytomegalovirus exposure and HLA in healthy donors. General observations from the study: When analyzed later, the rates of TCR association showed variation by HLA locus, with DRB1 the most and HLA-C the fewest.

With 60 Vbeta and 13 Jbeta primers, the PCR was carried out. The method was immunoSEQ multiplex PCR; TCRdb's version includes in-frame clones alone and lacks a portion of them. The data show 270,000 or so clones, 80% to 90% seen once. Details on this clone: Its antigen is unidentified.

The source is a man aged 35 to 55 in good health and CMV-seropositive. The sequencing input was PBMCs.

In DNA, the CDR3 is TGCGCCCGCGCCGGGACTAGCGGGACAAGGAGGAAAAACGAGCAGTACTTC. Its translation is CARAGTSGTRRKNEQYF. V usage is TRBV10-2 and J usage is TRBJ2-7, with TRBD2 identical over 13 bases. The length of the CDR3 is 17 residues. V shed 11 bases and J 5 bases; nucleotides not matched to a gene: 18. The germline gives CDR1 WSHSY, CDR2 SAAADI.